A selection of T cell receptor beta chains follows, all from one sample in a study of control samples from healthy donors and cancer patients. TCRdb's copy holds only in-frame clones and misses some; the assay was immunoSEQ multiplex PCR. This table has 50,000 or so clones, 93% appearing once. The sample was PBMCs. The source of these receptors is a woman between 45 and 60 years old with head and neck cancer. CDR3s include the opening cysteine and the closing phenylalanine or tryptophan. Fields, in order: V gene, clone size, J gene, CDR3 length, D gene, CDR3 protein, CDR3 DNA. The D gene is left open where the match is weak. Part of the rows lack a size; the others show once, few, many or a class for expanded clones.

v_call: TRBV19; clone_size: NA; j_call: TRBJ2-7; cdr3_length: 16; d_call: NA; cdr3_aa: CASSSKFLDGTYEQYF; cdr3_nt: TGTGCCAGTAGCTCCAAATTCCTAGACGGAACCTACGAGCAGTACTTC
v_call: TRBV10-3; clone_size: NA; j_call: TRBJ2-6; cdr3_length: 16; d_call: TRBD1; cdr3_aa: CAISGQVDSGANVLTF; cdr3_nt: TGTGCCATCAGCGGACAGGTAGACTCTGGGGCCAACGTCCTGACTTTC
v_call: TRBV7-2; clone_size: NA; j_call: TRBJ2-7; cdr3_length: 14; d_call: NA; cdr3_aa: CASSLRRGNYEQYF; cdr3_nt: TGTGCCAGCAGCTTAAGGCGGGGTAACTACGAGCAGTACTTC
v_call: TRBV5-1; clone_size: NA; j_call: TRBJ2-3; cdr3_length: 15; d_call: TRBD2; cdr3_aa: CASSPLAGGPDTQYF; cdr3_nt: TGCGCCAGCAGCCCACTAGCGGGGGGGCCAGATACGCAGTATTTT
v_call: TRBV29-1; clone_size: NA; j_call: TRBJ2-7; cdr3_length: 13; d_call: NA; cdr3_aa: CSVGGGYSYEQYF; cdr3_nt: TGCAGCGTTGGAGGGGGGTATAGCTACGAGCAGTACTTC
v_call: TRBV30; clone_size: NA; j_call: TRBJ1-5; cdr3_length: 15; d_call: NA; cdr3_aa: CAWSVGVRMEQPQHF; cdr3_nt: TGTGCCTGGAGTGTAGGGGTGAGGATGGAACAGCCCCAGCATTTT
v_call: TRBV30; clone_size: NA; j_call: TRBJ1-1; cdr3_length: 13; d_call: TRBD1; cdr3_aa: CAWSIGEGQIAFF; cdr3_nt: TGTGCCTGGTCCATAGGGGAGGGACAGATAGCTTTCTTT
v_call: TRBV18; clone_size: NA; j_call: TRBJ1-1; cdr3_length: 15; d_call: NA; cdr3_aa: CASSPLQVTNTEAFF; cdr3_nt: TGTGCCAGCTCACCCTTACAGGTTACAAACACTGAAGCTTTCTTT
v_call: TRBV5-5; clone_size: NA; j_call: TRBJ1-2; cdr3_length: 13; d_call: NA; cdr3_aa: CASSSSSGYGYTF; cdr3_nt: TGTGCCAGCAGCTCCTCTTCCGGCTATGGCTACACCTTC
v_call: TRBV9; clone_size: NA; j_call: TRBJ2-6; cdr3_length: 18; d_call: TRBD1; cdr3_aa: CASSPGYRGKPGANVLTF; cdr3_nt: TGTGCCAGCAGCCCCGGATACAGGGGTAAGCCTGGGGCCAACGTCCTGACTTTC
v_call: TRBV27; clone_size: NA; j_call: TRBJ1-1; cdr3_length: 13; d_call: NA; cdr3_aa: CASSPTRNTEAFF; cdr3_nt: TGTGCCAGCAGTCCAACAAGGAACACTGAAGCTTTCTTT
v_call: TRBV24-1; clone_size: NA; j_call: TRBJ2-3; cdr3_length: 19; d_call: NA; cdr3_aa: CATSDYMGGLGASTDTQYF; cdr3_nt: TGTGCCACCAGTGATTATATGGGCGGGTTAGGAGCGAGCACAGATACGCAGTATTTT
v_call: TRBV11-2; clone_size: NA; j_call: TRBJ2-7; cdr3_length: 12; d_call: NA; cdr3_aa: CASSGDDYEQYF; cdr3_nt: TGTGCCAGCAGCGGGGACGACTACGAGCAGTACTTC
v_call: TRBV12-3/TRBV12-4; clone_size: NA; j_call: TRBJ2-1; cdr3_length: 12; d_call: NA; cdr3_aa: CASSSNGDEQFF; cdr3_nt: TGTGCCAGCAGTTCCAATGGGGATGAGCAGTTCTTC
v_call: TRBV28; clone_size: NA; j_call: TRBJ2-1; cdr3_length: 16; d_call: TRBD2; cdr3_aa: CASSLRGLAGYNEQFF; cdr3_nt: TGTGCCAGCAGTTTAAGAGGCCTAGCGGGGTACAATGAGCAGTTCTTC
v_call: TRBV6-4; clone_size: NA; j_call: TRBJ1-2; cdr3_length: 14; d_call: NA; cdr3_aa: CASNSGTPPYGYTF; cdr3_nt: TGTGCCAGCAATTCAGGGACTCCCCCCTATGGCTACACCTTC
v_call: TRBV7-9; clone_size: NA; j_call: TRBJ2-5; cdr3_length: 13; d_call: NA; cdr3_aa: CASSFDSQETQYF; cdr3_nt: TGTGCCAGCAGCTTCGACAGCCAAGAGACCCAGTACTTC
v_call: TRBV11-2; clone_size: NA; j_call: TRBJ2-2; cdr3_length: 12; d_call: NA; cdr3_aa: CAGGSNTGELFF; cdr3_nt: TGTGCCGGGGGGTCGAACACCGGGGAGCTGTTTTTT
v_call: TRBV4-2; clone_size: NA; j_call: TRBJ2-7; cdr3_length: 15; d_call: NA; cdr3_aa: CASSQQGGITYEQYF; cdr3_nt: TGTGCCAGCAGCCAACAGGGGGGAATAACCTACGAGCAGTACTTC
v_call: TRBV27; clone_size: NA; j_call: TRBJ1-4; cdr3_length: 14; d_call: NA; cdr3_aa: CASSRVGANEKLFF; cdr3_nt: TGTGCCAGCAGCCGAGTGGGGGCTAATGAAAAACTGTTTTTT
v_call: TRBV4-3; clone_size: NA; j_call: TRBJ2-1; cdr3_length: 15; d_call: TRBD2; cdr3_aa: CASSPGGYSYNEQFF; cdr3_nt: TGCGCCAGCAGCCCCGGGGGGTACTCCTACAATGAGCAGTTCTTC
v_call: TRBV19; clone_size: NA; j_call: TRBJ2-3; cdr3_length: 13; d_call: NA; cdr3_aa: CASSIVWGDTQYF; cdr3_nt: TGTGCCAGTAGTATAGTGTGGGGAGATACGCAGTATTTT
v_call: TRBV7-2; clone_size: NA; j_call: TRBJ1-2; cdr3_length: 13; d_call: NA; cdr3_aa: CASSFRANYGYTF; cdr3_nt: TGTGCCAGCAGCTTCCGGGCTAACTATGGCTACACCTTC
v_call: TRBV19; clone_size: NA; j_call: TRBJ2-5; cdr3_length: 13; d_call: NA; cdr3_aa: CASSTPPWETQYF; cdr3_nt: TGTGCCAGTAGTACCCCGCCATGGGAGACCCAGTACTTC
v_call: TRBV19; clone_size: NA; j_call: TRBJ1-4; cdr3_length: 15; d_call: NA; cdr3_aa: CASSPSGGSNEKLFF; cdr3_nt: TGTGCCAGTAGTCCGAGTGGAGGGTCTAATGAAAAACTGTTTTTT
v_call: TRBV6-5; clone_size: NA; j_call: TRBJ2-7; cdr3_length: 16; d_call: NA; cdr3_aa: CASSYSSGALTYEQYF; cdr3_nt: TGTGCCAGCAGTTACTCGTCCGGGGCCCTTACCTACGAGCAGTACTTC
v_call: TRBV2; clone_size: NA; j_call: TRBJ1-3; cdr3_length: 12; d_call: NA; cdr3_aa: CAPRLFGNTIYF; cdr3_nt: TGTGCCCCCCGCTTATTTGGAAACACCATATATTTT
v_call: TRBV6-2/TRBV6-3; clone_size: NA; j_call: TRBJ2-2; cdr3_length: 18; d_call: NA; cdr3_aa: CASSYSRRNPLRAGELFF; cdr3_nt: TGTGCCAGCAGTTACTCGAGAAGGAATCCGCTTAGGGCCGGGGAGCTGTTTTTT
v_call: TRBV5-1; clone_size: few; j_call: TRBJ2-3; cdr3_length: 12; d_call: NA; cdr3_aa: CASKEGTDTQYF; cdr3_nt: TGCGCCAGCAAGGAAGGCACAGATACGCAGTATTTT
v_call: TRBV6-5; clone_size: NA; j_call: TRBJ2-3; cdr3_length: 15; d_call: NA; cdr3_aa: CASSYSRQGTDTQYF; cdr3_nt: TGTGCCAGCAGTTATAGTAGACAGGGCACAGATACGCAGTATTTT
v_call: TRBV2; clone_size: NA; j_call: TRBJ2-2; cdr3_length: 15; d_call: NA; cdr3_aa: CASSKTGPNTGELFF; cdr3_nt: TGTGCCAGCAGTAAGACAGGACCCAACACCGGGGAGCTGTTTTTT
v_call: TRBV14; clone_size: NA; j_call: TRBJ2-1; cdr3_length: 14; d_call: NA; cdr3_aa: CASSSQGRVNEQFF; cdr3_nt: TGTGCCAGCAGCTCCCAAGGCAGGGTAAATGAGCAGTTCTTC
v_call: TRBV3-1/TRBV3-2; clone_size: NA; j_call: TRBJ1-2; cdr3_length: 13; d_call: TRBD1; cdr3_aa: CASSPTGAYGYTF; cdr3_nt: TGTGCCAGCAGCCCGACAGGGGCCTATGGCTACACCTTC
v_call: TRBV5-1; clone_size: NA; j_call: TRBJ1-5; cdr3_length: 14; d_call: NA; cdr3_aa: CASSSGHGGQPQHF; cdr3_nt: TGCGCCAGCAGCTCAGGACATGGCGGGCAGCCCCAGCATTTT
v_call: TRBV27; clone_size: NA; j_call: TRBJ1-2; cdr3_length: 14; d_call: NA; cdr3_aa: CASSLSLEGHGYTF; cdr3_nt: TGTGCCAGCAGTTTATCGTTAGAGGGCCATGGCTACACCTTC
v_call: TRBV18; clone_size: NA; j_call: TRBJ2-7; cdr3_length: 14; d_call: NA; cdr3_aa: CASSPETGPHEQYF; cdr3_nt: TGTGCCAGCTCACCGGAGACAGGACCGCACGAGCAGTACTTC
v_call: TRBV7-2; clone_size: NA; j_call: TRBJ1-2; cdr3_length: 15; d_call: NA; cdr3_aa: CASSLADPRDYGYTF; cdr3_nt: TGTGCCAGCAGCTTAGCGGACCCGCGGGACTATGGCTACACCTTC
v_call: TRBV9; clone_size: NA; j_call: TRBJ1-1; cdr3_length: 15; d_call: TRBD1; cdr3_aa: CASSVGDREVTEAFF; cdr3_nt: TGTGCCAGCAGCGTAGGAGACAGGGAAGTAACTGAAGCTTTCTTT
v_call: TRBV14; clone_size: NA; j_call: TRBJ1-1; cdr3_length: 14; d_call: NA; cdr3_aa: CASSRRGMNTEAFF; cdr3_nt: TGTGCCAGCTCTCGGAGAGGGATGAACACTGAAGCTTTCTTT
v_call: TRBV27; clone_size: NA; j_call: TRBJ1-5; cdr3_length: 16; d_call: TRBD1; cdr3_aa: CASSYWAGGQKQPQHF; cdr3_nt: TGTGCCAGCAGTTATTGGGCAGGGGGTCAGAAACAGCCCCAGCATTTT
v_call: TRBV27; clone_size: once; j_call: TRBJ2-1; cdr3_length: 14; d_call: NA; cdr3_aa: CASSLGRLYNEQFF; cdr3_nt: TGTGCCAGCAGTTTGGGACGCCTTTACAATGAGCAGTTCTTC
v_call: TRBV28; clone_size: NA; j_call: TRBJ1-2; cdr3_length: 14; d_call: NA; cdr3_aa: CASSLFAFTSGYTF; cdr3_nt: TGTGCCAGCAGTTTATTCGCGTTTACTAGTGGCTACACCTTC
v_call: TRBV30; clone_size: NA; j_call: TRBJ1-5; cdr3_length: 13; d_call: TRBD1; cdr3_aa: CAFDTGAGQPQHF; cdr3_nt: TGTGCCTTCGACACAGGGGCCGGACAGCCCCAGCATTTT
v_call: TRBV5-1; clone_size: NA; j_call: TRBJ1-4; cdr3_length: 16; d_call: NA; cdr3_aa: CASSSKGYFSNEKLFF; cdr3_nt: TGCGCCAGCAGCTCGAAAGGGTATTTTTCTAATGAAAAACTGTTTTTT
v_call: TRBV30; clone_size: NA; j_call: TRBJ1-3; cdr3_length: 15; d_call: NA; cdr3_aa: CAWRSGTFSGNTIYF; cdr3_nt: TGTGCCTGGAGGTCCGGGACTTTCTCTGGAAACACCATATATTTT
v_call: TRBV27; clone_size: NA; j_call: TRBJ1-5; cdr3_length: 14; d_call: NA; cdr3_aa: CASSLGGSNQPQHF; cdr3_nt: TGTGCCAGCAGTTTGGGGGGGAGCAATCAGCCCCAGCATTTT
v_call: TRBV19; clone_size: NA; j_call: TRBJ1-2; cdr3_length: 14; d_call: NA; cdr3_aa: CASSMEDLYGSYTF; cdr3_nt: TGTGCCAGTAGTATGGAGGACCTCTATGGCTCGTACACCTTC
v_call: TRBV9; clone_size: NA; j_call: TRBJ1-2; cdr3_length: 15; d_call: TRBD1; cdr3_aa: CASSVTGGGGYGYTF; cdr3_nt: TGTGCCAGCAGCGTTACAGGGGGCGGTGGTTATGGCTACACCTTC
v_call: TRBV6-6; clone_size: NA; j_call: TRBJ2-5; cdr3_length: 12; d_call: NA; cdr3_aa: CASKDGKETQYF; cdr3_nt: TGTGCCAGCAAGGACGGCAAGGAGACCCAGTACTTC
v_call: TRBV27; clone_size: NA; j_call: TRBJ1-4; cdr3_length: 17; d_call: TRBD1; cdr3_aa: CASSKLTTGTGGEKLFF; cdr3_nt: TGTGCCAGCAGTAAACTGACGACCGGGACAGGGGGGGAAAAACTGTTTTTT
v_call: TRBV7-6; clone_size: NA; j_call: TRBJ2-1; cdr3_length: 14; d_call: TRBD1; cdr3_aa: CASSFRQGYNEQFF; cdr3_nt: TGTGCCAGCAGCTTTAGACAGGGATACAATGAGCAGTTCTTC
v_call: TRBV5-6; clone_size: NA; j_call: TRBJ1-1; cdr3_length: 12; d_call: NA; cdr3_aa: CASSTQGTEAFF; cdr3_nt: TGTGCCAGCAGCACCCAGGGAACTGAAGCTTTCTTT
v_call: TRBV7-2; clone_size: NA; j_call: TRBJ1-3; cdr3_length: 14; d_call: NA; cdr3_aa: CASSIAGLGNTIYF; cdr3_nt: TGTGCCAGCAGCATCGCGGGTTTGGGAAACACCATATATTTT
v_call: TRBV5-1; clone_size: NA; j_call: TRBJ2-2; cdr3_length: 15; d_call: NA; cdr3_aa: CASSPDTLNTGELFF; cdr3_nt: TGCGCCAGCAGCCCCGACACTCTGAACACCGGGGAGCTGTTTTTT
v_call: TRBV9; clone_size: NA; j_call: TRBJ2-7; cdr3_length: 15; d_call: TRBD2; cdr3_aa: CASSPWTSGIYEQYF; cdr3_nt: TGTGCCAGCAGCCCTTGGACTAGCGGGATCTACGAGCAGTACTTC
v_call: TRBV5-5; clone_size: NA; j_call: TRBJ1-6; cdr3_length: 15; d_call: NA; cdr3_aa: CASSQAAPNNSPLHF; cdr3_nt: TGTGCCAGCAGCCAAGCGGCCCCGAATAATTCACCCCTCCACTTT